This entry lists 3 T cell receptor beta chains sequenced from one sample in a study of blood T cell repertoires in COVID-19. Sequencing was performed with immunoSEQ multiplex PCR; in TCRdb, only in-frame clones are kept and a portion is missing. The sample shows 130,000 or so clones, 86% of them seen only once. The material sequenced was peripheral blood. The receptors originated from a woman in her 70s with COVID-19, enrolled during active disease.

The genes are TRBV10-3 and TRBJ2-7; a possible D gene is TRBD1 (6 bases). V lost 7 bases to trimming and J lost 1 base, with 17 bases between them. This CDR3 spans 15 amino acids. Germline V lookup: CDR1 ENHRY, CDR2 SYGVKD. The DNA of the CDR3 is TGTGCCATCACTACGACAGGCGTCGGGTCCTACGAGCAGTACTTC. It translates to CAITTTGVGSYEQYF.

The rearrangement joins TRBV3-1 (or the pseudogene TRBV3-2) to TRBJ2-1; 13 positions match TRBD2. Per germline, CDR1 LGHDT and CDR2 YNNKEL (reference sequence). CDR3 size: 16 residues. The junction had 6 bases not matched to a gene; V was cut back by 6 bases and J by 4 bases. Written as DNA, the CDR3 is TGTGCCAGCAGAGCTTTGGGACTAGCGGGGTACAATGAGCAGTTCTTC. Its protein product is CASRALGLAGYNEQFF.

CDR3 sequence: CSVEDRGRTPEAFF. The CDR3 region has the DNA TGCAGCGTTGAAGATCGGGGTAGGACTCCTGAAGCTTTCTTT. This sequence joins TRBV29-1 and TRBJ1-1; D not certain. This CDR3 has 14 residues. Germline CDR1 is SQVTM and CDR2 is ANQGSEA. Between the trimmed V and J ends, which lost 0 bases and 6 bases, there was a span of 14 bases.